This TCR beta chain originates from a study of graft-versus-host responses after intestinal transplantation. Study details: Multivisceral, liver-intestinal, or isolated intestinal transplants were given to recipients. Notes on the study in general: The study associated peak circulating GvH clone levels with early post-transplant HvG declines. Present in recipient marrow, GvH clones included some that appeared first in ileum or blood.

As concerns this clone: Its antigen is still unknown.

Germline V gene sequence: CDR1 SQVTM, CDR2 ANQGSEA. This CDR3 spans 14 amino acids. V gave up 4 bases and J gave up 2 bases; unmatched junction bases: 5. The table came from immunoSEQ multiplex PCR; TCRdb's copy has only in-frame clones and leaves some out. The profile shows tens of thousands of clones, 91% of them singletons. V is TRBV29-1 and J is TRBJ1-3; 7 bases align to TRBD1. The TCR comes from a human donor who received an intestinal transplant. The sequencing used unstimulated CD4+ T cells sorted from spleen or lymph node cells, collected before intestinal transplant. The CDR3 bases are TGCAGCGTTGCGAGACAGGGCGCTGGAAACACCATATATTTT. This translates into CSVARQGAGNTIYF.